Included here is one TCR beta chain sequence, with context. RNA transcripts yielded amplified TCR beta CDR3 regions. RT-PCR with HTBI primers came first, then second-round multiplex PCR. TCRdb re-derived calls from the multiplex PCR reads in MiXCR, one entry per CDR3 protein. The repertoire has about 600,000 distinct CDR3 sequences, 35% to 40% of them found once; the top ten carry 3.5% to 4.5%. This CDR3 is built from 12 residues. J gave up 6 bases and V 5 bases, and 4 bases lay outside the gene matches. The V gene's germline CDR1 is DFQATT and CDR2 SNEGSKA (reference sequence). This sample is drawn from a study of Graves' ophthalmopathy and Graves' hyperthyroidism.

The clonotype was recovered from an adult man with Graves' hyperthyroidism. The chain is built from TRBV20-1 and TRBJ2-3, with TRBD1 matching over 8 bases. Sequencing was performed on peripheral blood or thyroid tissue (not recorded which). The CDR3 DNA sequence: TGCAGTGCTGGACAGGGTTGGGATACGCAGTATTTT. Its translation is CSAGQGWDTQYF.